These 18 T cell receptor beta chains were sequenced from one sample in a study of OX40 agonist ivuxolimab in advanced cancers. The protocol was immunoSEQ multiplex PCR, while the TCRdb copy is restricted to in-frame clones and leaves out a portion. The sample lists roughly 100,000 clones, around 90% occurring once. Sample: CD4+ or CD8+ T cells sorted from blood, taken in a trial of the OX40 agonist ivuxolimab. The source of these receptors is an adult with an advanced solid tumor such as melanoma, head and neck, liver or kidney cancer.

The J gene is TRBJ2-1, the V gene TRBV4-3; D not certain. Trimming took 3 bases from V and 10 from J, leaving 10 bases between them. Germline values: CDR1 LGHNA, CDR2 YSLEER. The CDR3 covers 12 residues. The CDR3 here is CASSQALGEQFF. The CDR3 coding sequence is TGCGCCAGCAGCCAGGCATTGGGGGAGCAGTTCTTC.

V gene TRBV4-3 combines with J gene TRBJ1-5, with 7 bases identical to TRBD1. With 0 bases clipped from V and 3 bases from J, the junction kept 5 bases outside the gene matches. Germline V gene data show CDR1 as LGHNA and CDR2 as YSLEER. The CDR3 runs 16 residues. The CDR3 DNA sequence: TGCGCCAGCAGCCAAGAATGGGACAGCTTCAATCAGCCCCAGCATTTT. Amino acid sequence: CASSQEWDSFNQPQHF.

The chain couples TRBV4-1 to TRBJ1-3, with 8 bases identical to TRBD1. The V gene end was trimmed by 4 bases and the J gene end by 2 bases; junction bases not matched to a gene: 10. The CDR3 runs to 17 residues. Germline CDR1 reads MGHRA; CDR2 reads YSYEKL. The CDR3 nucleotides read TGCGCCAGCAGCCGGGCAGGACAGGGAGGGACTGGAAACACCATATATTTT. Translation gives CASSRAGQGGTGNTIYF.

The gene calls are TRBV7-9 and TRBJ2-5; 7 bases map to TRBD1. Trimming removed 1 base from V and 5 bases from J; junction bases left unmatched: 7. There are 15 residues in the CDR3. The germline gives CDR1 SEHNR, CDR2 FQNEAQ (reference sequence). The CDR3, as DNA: TGTGCCAGCAGCTTAGGGGTGACAGGGATGGAGACCCAGTACTTC. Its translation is CASSLGVTGMETQYF.

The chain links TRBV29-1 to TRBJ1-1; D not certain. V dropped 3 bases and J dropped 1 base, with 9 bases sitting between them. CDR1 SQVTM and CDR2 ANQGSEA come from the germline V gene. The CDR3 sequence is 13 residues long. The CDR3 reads CSVDSQANTEAFF. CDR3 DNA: TGCAGCGTTGACTCCCAGGCGAACACTGAAGCTTTCTTT.

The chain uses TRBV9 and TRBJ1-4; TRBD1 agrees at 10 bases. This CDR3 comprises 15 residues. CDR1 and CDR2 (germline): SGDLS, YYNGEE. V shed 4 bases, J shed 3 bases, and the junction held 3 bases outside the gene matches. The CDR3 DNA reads TGTGCCAGCAGCCCCGGGACAGGGGCTAATGAAAAACTGTTTTTT. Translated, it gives CASSPGTGANEKLFF.

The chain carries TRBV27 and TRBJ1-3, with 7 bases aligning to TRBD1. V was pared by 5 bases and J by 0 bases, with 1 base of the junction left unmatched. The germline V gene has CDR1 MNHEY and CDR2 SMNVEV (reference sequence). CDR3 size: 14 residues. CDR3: CASSTGASGNTIYF. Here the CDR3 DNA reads TGTGCCAGCAGTACAGGGGCCTCTGGAAACACCATATATTTT.

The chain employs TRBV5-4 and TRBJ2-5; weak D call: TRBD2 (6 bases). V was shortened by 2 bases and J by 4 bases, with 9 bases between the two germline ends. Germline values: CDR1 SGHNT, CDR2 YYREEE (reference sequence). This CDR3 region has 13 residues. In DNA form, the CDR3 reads TGTGCCAGCAGCTTCCAGGGAGGAGAGACCCAGTACTTC. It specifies CASSFQGGETQYF.

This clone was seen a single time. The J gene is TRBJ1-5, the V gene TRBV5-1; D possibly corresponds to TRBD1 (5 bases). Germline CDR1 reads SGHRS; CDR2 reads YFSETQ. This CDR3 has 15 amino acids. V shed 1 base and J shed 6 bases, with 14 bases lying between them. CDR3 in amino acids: CASSLQGDEAQPQHF. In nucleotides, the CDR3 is TGCGCCAGCAGCTTGCAGGGAGATGAGGCTCAGCCCCAGCATTTT.

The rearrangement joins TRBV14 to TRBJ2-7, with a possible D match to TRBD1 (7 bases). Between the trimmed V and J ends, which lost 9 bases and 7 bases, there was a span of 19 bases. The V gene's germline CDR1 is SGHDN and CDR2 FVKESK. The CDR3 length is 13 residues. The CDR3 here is CARAGTAPCEQYF. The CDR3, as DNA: TGTGCCAGGGCGGGGACAGCCCCTTGTGAGCAGTACTTC.

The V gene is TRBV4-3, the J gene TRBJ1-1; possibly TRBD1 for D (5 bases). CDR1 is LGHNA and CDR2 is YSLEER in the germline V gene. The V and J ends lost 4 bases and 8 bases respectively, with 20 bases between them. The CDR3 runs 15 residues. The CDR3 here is CASSPAGGVNREAFF. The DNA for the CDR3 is TGCGCCAGCAGCCCCGCGGGGGGAGTTAATAGGGAAGCTTTCTTT.

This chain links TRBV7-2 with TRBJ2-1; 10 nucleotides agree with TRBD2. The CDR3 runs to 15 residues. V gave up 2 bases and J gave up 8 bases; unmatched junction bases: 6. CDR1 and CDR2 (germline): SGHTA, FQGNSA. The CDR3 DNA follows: TGTGCCAGCAGCTTAACAAGCGGGGGGGCCTATGAGCAGTTCTTC. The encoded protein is CASSLTSGGAYEQFF.

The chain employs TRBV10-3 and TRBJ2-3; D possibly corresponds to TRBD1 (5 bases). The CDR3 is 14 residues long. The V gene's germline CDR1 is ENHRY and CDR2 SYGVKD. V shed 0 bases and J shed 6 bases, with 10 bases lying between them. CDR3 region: CAISESTGQDTQYF. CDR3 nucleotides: TGTGCCATCAGTGAGTCCACAGGTCAGGATACGCAGTATTTT.

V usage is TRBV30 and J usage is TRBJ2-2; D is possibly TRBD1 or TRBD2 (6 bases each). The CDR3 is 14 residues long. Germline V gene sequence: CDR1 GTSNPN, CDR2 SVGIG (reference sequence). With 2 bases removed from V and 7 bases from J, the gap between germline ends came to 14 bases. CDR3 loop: CAWSQYGGSGELFF. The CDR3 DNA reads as TGTGCCTGGAGTCAGTACGGGGGCAGCGGGGAGCTGTTTTTT.

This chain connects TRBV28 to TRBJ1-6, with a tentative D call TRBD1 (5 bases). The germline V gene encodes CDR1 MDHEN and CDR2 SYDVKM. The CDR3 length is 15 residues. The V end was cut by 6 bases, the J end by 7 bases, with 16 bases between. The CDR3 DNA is TGTGCCAGCAGCCGTATCCAGGGAGGGAATTCACCCCTCCACTTT. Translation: CASSRIQGGNSPLHF.

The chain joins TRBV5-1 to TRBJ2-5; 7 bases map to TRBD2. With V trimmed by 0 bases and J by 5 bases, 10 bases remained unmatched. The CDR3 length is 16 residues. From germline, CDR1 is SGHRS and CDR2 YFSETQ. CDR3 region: CASSLDPPTGGETQYF. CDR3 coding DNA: TGCGCCAGCAGCTTGGACCCGCCTACGGGGGGTGAGACCCAGTACTTC.

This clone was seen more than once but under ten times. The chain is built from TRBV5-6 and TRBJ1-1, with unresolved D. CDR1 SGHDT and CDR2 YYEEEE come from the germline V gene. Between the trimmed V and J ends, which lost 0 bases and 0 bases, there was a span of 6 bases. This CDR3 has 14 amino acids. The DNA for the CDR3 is TGTGCCAGCAGCTTGGTCAGCTTGAACACTGAAGCTTTCTTT. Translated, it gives CASSLVSLNTEAFF. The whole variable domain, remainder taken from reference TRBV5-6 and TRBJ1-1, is DAGVTQSPTHLIKTRGQQVTLRCSPKSGHDTVSWYQQALGQGPQFIFQYYEEEERQRGNFPDRFSGHQFPNYSSELNVNALLLGDSALYLCASSLVSLNTEAFFGQGTRLTVV.

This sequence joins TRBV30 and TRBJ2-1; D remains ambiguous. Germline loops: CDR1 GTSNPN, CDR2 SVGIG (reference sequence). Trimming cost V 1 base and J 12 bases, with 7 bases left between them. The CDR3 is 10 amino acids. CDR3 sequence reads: CAWSGQRQFF. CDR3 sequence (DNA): TGTGCCTGGAGTGGTCAACGGCAGTTCTTC.